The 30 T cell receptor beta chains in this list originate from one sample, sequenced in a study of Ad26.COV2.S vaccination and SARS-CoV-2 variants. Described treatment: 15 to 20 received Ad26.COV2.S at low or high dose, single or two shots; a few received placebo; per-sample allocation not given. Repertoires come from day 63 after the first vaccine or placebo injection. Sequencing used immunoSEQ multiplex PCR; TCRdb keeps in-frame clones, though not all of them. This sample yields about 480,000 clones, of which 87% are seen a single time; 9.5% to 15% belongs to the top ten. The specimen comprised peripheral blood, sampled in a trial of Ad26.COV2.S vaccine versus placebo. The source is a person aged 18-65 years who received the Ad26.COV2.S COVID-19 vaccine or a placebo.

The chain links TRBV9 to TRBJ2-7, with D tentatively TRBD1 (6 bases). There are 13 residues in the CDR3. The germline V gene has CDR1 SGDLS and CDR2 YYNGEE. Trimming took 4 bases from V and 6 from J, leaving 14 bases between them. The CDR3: CASSRDTLSEQYF. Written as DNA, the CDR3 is TGTGCCAGCAGCCGGGACACCCTTTCCGAGCAGTACTTC.

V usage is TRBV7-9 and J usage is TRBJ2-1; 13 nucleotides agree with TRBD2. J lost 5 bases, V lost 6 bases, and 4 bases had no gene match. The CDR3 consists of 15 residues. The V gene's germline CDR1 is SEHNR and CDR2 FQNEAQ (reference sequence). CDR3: CASSSGTSGNNEQFF. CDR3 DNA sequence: TGTGCCAGCAGTAGTGGGACTAGCGGGAACAATGAGCAGTTCTTC. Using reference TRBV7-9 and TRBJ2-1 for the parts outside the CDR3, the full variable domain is DTGVSQNPRHKITKRGQNVTFRCDPISEHNRLYWYRQTLGQGPEFLTYFQNEAQLEKSRLLSDRFSAERPKGSFSTLEIQRTEQGDSAMYLCASSSGTSGNNEQFFGPGTRLTVL.

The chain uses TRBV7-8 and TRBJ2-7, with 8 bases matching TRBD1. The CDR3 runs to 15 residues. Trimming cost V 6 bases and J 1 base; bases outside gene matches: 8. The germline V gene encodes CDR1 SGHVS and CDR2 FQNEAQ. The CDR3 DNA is TGTGCCAGCAGAGTTGACAGGGGATCGTCCTACGAGCAGTACTTC. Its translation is CASRVDRGSSYEQYF. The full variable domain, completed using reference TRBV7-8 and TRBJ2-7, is GAGVSQSPRYKVAKRGQDVALRCDPISGHVSLFWYQQALGQGPEFLTYFQNEAQLDKSGLPSDRFFAERPEGSVSTLKIQRTQQEDSAVYLCASRVDRGSSYEQYFGPGTRLTVT.

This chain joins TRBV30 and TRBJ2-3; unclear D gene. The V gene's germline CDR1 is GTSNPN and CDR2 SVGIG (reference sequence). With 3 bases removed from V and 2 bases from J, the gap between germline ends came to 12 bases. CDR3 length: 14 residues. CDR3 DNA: TGTGCCTGGAGGGGCGACTCGTACACAGATACGCAGTATTTT. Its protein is CAWRGDSYTDTQYF.

CDR3 amino acids: CAWSEGATQYF. CDR3 in DNA: TGTGCCTGGAGCGAAGGGGCCACGCAGTATTTT. V usage is TRBV30 and J usage is TRBJ2-3; D is perhaps TRBD1 (5 bases). The germline V and J ends were trimmed by 3 bases and 9 bases, with 10 bases remaining between them. This CDR3 is 11 amino acids long. Germline values: CDR1 GTSNPN, CDR2 SVGIG (reference sequence).

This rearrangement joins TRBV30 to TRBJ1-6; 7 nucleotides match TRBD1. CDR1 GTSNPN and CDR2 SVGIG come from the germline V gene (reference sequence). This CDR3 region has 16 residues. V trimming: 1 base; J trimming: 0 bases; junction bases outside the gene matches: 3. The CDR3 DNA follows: TGTGCCTGGAGTGACAGGGGAAGCTCCTATAATTCACCCCTCCACTTT. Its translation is CAWSDRGSSYNSPLHF. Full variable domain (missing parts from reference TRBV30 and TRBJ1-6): SQTIHQWPATLVQPVGSPLSLECTVEGTSNPNLYWYRQAAGRGLQLLFYSVGIGQISSEVPQNLSASRPQDRQFILSSKKLLLSDSGFYLCAWSDRGSSYNSPLHFGNGTRLTVT.

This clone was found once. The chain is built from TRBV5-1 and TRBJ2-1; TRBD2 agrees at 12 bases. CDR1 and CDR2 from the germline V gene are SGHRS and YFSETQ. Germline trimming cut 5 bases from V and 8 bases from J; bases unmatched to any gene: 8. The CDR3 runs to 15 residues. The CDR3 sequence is CASSYGLAGSYEQFF. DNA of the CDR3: TGCGCCAGCAGTTACGGACTAGCGGGAAGCTATGAGCAGTTCTTC.

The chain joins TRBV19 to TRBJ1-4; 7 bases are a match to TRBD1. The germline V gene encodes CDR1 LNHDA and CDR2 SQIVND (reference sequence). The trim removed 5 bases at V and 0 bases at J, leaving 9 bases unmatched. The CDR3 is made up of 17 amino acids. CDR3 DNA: TGTGCCAGTAGTCACACGGGACAGATTGCAACTAATGAAAAACTGTTTTTT. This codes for CASSHTGQIATNEKLFF. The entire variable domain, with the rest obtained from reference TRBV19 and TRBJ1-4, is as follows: DGGITQSPKYLFRKEGQNVTLSCEQNLNHDAMYWYRQDPGQGLRLIYYSQIVNDFQKGDIAEGYSVSREKKESFPLTVTSAQKNPTAFYLCASSHTGQIATNEKLFFGSGTQLSVL.

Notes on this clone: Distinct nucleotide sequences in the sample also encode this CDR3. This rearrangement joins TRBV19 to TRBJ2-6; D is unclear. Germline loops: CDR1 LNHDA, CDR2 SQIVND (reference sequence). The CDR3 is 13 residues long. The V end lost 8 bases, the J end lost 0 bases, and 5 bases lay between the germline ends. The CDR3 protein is CASRSSGANVLTF. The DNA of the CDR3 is TGTGCCAGTCGCAGCTCTGGGGCCAACGTCCTGACTTTC.

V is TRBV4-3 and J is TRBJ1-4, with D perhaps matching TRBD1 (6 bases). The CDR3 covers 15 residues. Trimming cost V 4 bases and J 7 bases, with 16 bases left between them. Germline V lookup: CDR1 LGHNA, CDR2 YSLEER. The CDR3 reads CASSRNGQGSEKLFF. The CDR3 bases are TGCGCCAGCAGCCGGAATGGGCAGGGGAGTGAAAAACTGTTTTTT.

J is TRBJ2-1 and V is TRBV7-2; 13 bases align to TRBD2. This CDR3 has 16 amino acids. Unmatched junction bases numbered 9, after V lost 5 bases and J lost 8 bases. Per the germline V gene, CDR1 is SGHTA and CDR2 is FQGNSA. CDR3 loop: CASSPRTSGRKDEQFF. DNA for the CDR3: TGTGCCAGCAGCCCCAGGACTAGCGGGAGAAAGGATGAGCAGTTCTTC.

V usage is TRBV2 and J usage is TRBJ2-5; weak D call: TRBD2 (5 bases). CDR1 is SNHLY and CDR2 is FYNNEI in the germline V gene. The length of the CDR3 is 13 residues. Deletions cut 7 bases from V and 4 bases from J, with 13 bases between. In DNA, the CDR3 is TGTGCCAGCACCAAAAACCGGGGAGAGACCCAGTACTTC. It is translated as CASTKNRGETQYF. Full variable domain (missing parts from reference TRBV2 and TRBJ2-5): EPEVTQTPSHQVTQMGQEVILRCVPISNHLYFYWYRQILGQKVEFLVSFYNNEISEKSEIFDDQFSVERPDGSNFTLKIRSTKLEDSAMYFCASTKNRGETQYFGPGTRLLVL.

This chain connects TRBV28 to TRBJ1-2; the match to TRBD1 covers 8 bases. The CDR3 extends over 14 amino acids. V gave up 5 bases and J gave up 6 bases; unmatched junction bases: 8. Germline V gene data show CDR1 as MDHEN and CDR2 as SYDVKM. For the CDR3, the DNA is TGTGCCAGCAGTGCGTTGGGACAGGTCCATGGCTACACCTTC. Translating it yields CASSALGQVHGYTF.

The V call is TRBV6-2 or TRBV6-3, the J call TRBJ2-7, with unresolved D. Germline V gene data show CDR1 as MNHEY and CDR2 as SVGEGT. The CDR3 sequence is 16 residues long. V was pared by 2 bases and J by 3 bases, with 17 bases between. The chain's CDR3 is CASSYPRHQVVYEQYF. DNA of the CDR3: TGTGCCAGCAGTTACCCCCGGCACCAAGTCGTCTACGAGCAGTACTTC.

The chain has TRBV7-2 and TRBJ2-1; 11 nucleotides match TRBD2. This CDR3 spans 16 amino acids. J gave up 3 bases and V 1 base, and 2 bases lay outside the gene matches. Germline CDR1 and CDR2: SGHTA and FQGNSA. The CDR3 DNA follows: TGTGCCAGCAGCTTAGGACTAGCGGGAAACTACAATGAGCAGTTCTTC. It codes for CASSLGLAGNYNEQFF. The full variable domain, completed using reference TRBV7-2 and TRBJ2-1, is GAGVSQSPSNKVTEKGKDVELRCDPISGHTALYWYRQSLGQGLEFLIYFQGNSAPDKSGLPSDRFSAERTGGSVSTLTIQRTQQEDSAVYLCASSLGLAGNYNEQFFGPGTRLTVL.

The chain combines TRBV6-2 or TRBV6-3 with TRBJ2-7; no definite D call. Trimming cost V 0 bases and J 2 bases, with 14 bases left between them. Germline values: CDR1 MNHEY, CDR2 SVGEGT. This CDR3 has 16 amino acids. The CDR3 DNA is TGTGCCAGCAGTTACTCGAAGGGAAGCGTTACCTACGAGCAGTACTTC. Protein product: CASSYSKGSVTYEQYF.

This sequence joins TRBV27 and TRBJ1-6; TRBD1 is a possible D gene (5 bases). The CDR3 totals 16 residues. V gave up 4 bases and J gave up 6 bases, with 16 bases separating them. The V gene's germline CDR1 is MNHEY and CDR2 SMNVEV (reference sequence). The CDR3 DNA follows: TGTGCCAGCAGTTCGGGCAGGGTGGGGGTTAATTCACCCCTCCACTTT. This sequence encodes CASSSGRVGVNSPLHF.

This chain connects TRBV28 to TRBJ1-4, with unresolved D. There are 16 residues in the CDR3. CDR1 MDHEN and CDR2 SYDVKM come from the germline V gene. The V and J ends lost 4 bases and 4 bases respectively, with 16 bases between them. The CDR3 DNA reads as TGTGCCAGCAGTTCACTCAGGACGGCCGGTAATGAAAAACTGTTTTTT. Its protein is CASSSLRTAGNEKLFF.

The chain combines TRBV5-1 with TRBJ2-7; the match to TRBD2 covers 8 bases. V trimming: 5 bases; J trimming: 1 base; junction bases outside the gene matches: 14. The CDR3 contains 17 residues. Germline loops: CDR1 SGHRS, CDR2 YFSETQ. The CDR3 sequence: CASRRSGSGAPSYEQYF. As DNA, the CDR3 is TGCGCCAGCAGGAGAAGCGGGAGCGGCGCACCATCCTACGAGCAGTACTTC.

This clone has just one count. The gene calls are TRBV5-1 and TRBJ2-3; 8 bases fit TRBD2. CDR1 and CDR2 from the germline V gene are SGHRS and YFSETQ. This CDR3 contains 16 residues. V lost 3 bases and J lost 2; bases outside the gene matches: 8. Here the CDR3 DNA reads TGCGCCAGCAGCTCGGGGATTAGCGGGAACACAGATACGCAGTATTTT. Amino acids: CASSSGISGNTDTQYF.

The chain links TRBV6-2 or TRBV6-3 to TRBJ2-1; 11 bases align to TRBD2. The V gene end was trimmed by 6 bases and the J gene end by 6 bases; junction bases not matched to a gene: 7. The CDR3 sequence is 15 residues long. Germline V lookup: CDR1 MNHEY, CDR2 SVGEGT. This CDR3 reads CASSAGTSGSNEQFF. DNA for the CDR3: TGTGCCAGCAGCGCCGGGACTAGCGGATCCAATGAGCAGTTCTTC.

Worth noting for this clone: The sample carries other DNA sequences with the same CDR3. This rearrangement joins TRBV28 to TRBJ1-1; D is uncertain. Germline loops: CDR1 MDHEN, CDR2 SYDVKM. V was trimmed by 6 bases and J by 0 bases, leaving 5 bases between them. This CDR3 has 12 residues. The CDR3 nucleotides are TGTGCCAGCAGGTCGGTGAACACTGAAGCTTTCTTT. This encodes CASRSVNTEAFF.

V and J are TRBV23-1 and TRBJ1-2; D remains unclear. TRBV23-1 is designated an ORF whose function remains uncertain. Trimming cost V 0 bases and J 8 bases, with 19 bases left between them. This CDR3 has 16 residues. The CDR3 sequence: CASSQSVGPRRPGYTF. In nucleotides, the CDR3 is TGCGCCAGCAGTCAATCGGTAGGGCCCAGACGACCCGGCTACACCTTC.

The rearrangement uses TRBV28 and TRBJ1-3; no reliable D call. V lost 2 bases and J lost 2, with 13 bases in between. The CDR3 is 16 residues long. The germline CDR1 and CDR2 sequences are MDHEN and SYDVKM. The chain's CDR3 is CASSLGSGRTGNTIYF. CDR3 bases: TGTGCCAGCAGTTTAGGGTCCGGGAGAACTGGAAACACCATATATTTT. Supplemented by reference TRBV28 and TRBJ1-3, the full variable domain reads DVKVTQSSRYLVKRTGEKVFLECVQDMDHENMFWYRQDPGLGLRLIYFSYDVKMKEKGDIPEGYSVSREKKERFSLILESASTNQTSMYLCASSLGSGRTGNTIYFGEGSWLTVV.

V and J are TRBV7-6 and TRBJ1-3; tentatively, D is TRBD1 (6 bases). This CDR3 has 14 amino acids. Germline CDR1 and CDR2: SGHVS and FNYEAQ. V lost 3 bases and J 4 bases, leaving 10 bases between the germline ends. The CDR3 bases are TGTGCCAGCAGCTTGGGGGGCGAGGGAAACACCATATATTTT. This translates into CASSLGGEGNTIYF. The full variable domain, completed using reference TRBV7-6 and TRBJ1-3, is GAGVSQSPRYKVTKRGQDVALRCDPISGHVSLYWYRQALGQGPEFLTYFNYEAQQDKSGLPNDRFSAERPEGSISTLTIQRTEQRDSAMYRCASSLGGEGNTIYFGEGSWLTVV.

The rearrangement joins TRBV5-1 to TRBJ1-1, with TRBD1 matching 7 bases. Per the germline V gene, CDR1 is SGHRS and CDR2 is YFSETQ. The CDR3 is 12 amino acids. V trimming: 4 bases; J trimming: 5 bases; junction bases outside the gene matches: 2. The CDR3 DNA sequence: TGCGCCAGCAGCACGGGACAGACTGAAGCTTTCTTT. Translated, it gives CASSTGQTEAFF.

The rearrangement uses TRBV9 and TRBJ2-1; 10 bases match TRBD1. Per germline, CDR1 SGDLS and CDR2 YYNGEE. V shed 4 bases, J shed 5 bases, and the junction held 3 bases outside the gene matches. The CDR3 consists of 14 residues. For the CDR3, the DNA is TGTGCCAGCAGCCTGGGACAGGGGCACAATGAGCAGTTCTTC. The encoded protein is CASSLGQGHNEQFF.

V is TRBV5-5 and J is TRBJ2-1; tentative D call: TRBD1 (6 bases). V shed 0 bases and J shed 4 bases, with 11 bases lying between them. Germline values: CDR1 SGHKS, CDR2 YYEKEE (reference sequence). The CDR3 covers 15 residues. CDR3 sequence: CASSLGQGPYNEQFF. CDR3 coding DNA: TGTGCCAGCAGCTTGGGCCAGGGGCCATACAATGAGCAGTTCTTC.

Here the CDR3 reads CASSSRGGQTSFYEQYF. DNA for the CDR3: TGTGCCAGCAGCTCGAGGGGGGGGCAGACTAGTTTTTACGAGCAGTACTTC. This chain uses TRBV7-6 with TRBJ2-7, with D possibly TRBD2 on 7 matching bases. The CDR3 runs to 17 residues. Per the germline V gene, CDR1 is SGHVS and CDR2 is FNYEAQ. V gave up 4 bases and J gave up 4 bases, with 23 bases separating them.

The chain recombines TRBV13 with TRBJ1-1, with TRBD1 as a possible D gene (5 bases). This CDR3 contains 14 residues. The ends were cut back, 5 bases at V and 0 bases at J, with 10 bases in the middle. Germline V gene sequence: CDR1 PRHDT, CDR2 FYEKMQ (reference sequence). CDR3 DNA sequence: TGTGCCAGCAGCCCGGGACCGTTGAACACTGAAGCTTTCTTT. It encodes CASSPGPLNTEAFF.